A selection of T cell receptor beta chains follows, all from one sample in a study of blood T cell repertoires in COVID-19. Here immunoSEQ multiplex PCR was the method, and the copy in TCRdb shows in-frame clones only, minus some. The table includes about 460,000 clones, more than 85% detected once. The specimen sequenced was PBMCs or T cells enriched from blood (not recorded which). The receptors originated from a woman aged 60-75 years who had recovered from COVID-19. Each CDR3 is given with its conserved first and last residue. A D gene is named only where the DNA matches it firmly. Where a row states a size, it is once, few, many or the class of an expanded clone; other rows omit it.

abundance,j_gene,v_gene,d_gene,CDR3aa,CDR3nt
-,TRBJ1-2,TRBV6-6,-,CASSYSTNYGYTF,TGTGCCAGCAGTTACTCGACAAACTATGGCTACACCTTC
-,TRBJ1-1,TRBV6-5,-,CASGPYRNTEAFF,TGTGCCAGCGGGCCCTACAGGAACACTGAAGCTTTCTTT
-,TRBJ1-5,TRBV30,-,CAWSVGEDQPQHF,TGTGCCTGGAGTGTGGGAGAGGATCAGCCCCAGCATTTT
-,TRBJ1-4,TRBV18,TRBD1,CASSLTGGTNEKLFF,TGTGCCAGCTCACTTACAGGGGGTACTAATGAAAAACTGTTTTTT
-,TRBJ1-1,TRBV3-1/TRBV3-2,-,CASSALGVNTEAFF,TGTGCCAGCAGCGCCTTAGGGGTAAACACTGAAGCTTTCTTT
once,TRBJ1-1,TRBV23-1,-,CASSIRRRRRDTEAFF,TGCGCCAGCAGCATCCGGCGGAGAAGGAGGGACACTGAAGCTTTCTTT
-,TRBJ1-1,TRBV11-2,-,CASSLVGRGTEAFF,TGTGCCAGCAGCTTGGTAGGGCGGGGGACTGAAGCTTTCTTT
-,TRBJ1-1,TRBV6-5,TRBD1,CASRMTGGNTEAFF,TGTGCCAGCAGGATGACAGGGGGGAACACTGAAGCTTTCTTT
once,TRBJ2-1,TRBV4-1,TRBD1,CASSPGQLSGEQFF,TGCGCCAGCAGCCCGGGACAGCTCAGCGGTGAGCAGTTCTTC
-,TRBJ1-1,TRBV18,-,CASSPYPVNTEAFF,TGTGCCAGCTCACCATATCCAGTGAACACTGAAGCTTTCTTT
-,TRBJ1-1,TRBV19,TRBD1,CASSTRTGQTEAFF,TGTGCCAGTAGTACCCGGACAGGGCAAACTGAAGCTTTCTTT
-,TRBJ1-2,TRBV24-1,TRBD1,CATSGAGGYGYTF,TGTGCCACCAGTGGGGCAGGGGGGTATGGCTACACCTTC
-,TRBJ1-4,TRBV5-1,-,CASSLDRVATNEKLFF,TGCGCCAGCAGCTTGGACAGGGTGGCAACTAATGAAAAACTGTTTTTT
-,TRBJ1-3,TRBV2,-,CASSGTLGNTIYF,TGTGCCAGCAGTGGGACACTTGGAAACACCATATATTTT
-,TRBJ2-1,TRBV5-1,-,CASSLLVSGWDEQFF,TGCGCCAGCAGCTTGTTGGTGTCCGGGTGGGATGAGCAGTTCTTC
-,TRBJ2-3,TRBV30,TRBD2,CASRTSGGVSTQYF,TGTGCCTCCCGGACTAGCGGGGGGGTCTCTACGCAGTATTTT
-,TRBJ2-7,TRBV5-1,TRBD2,CASSKEPGLAGEYEQYF,TGCGCCAGCAGTAAAGAGCCGGGACTAGCGGGGGAGTACGAGCAGTACTTC
-,TRBJ2-5,TRBV9,-,CASSVGQGQETQYF,TGTGCCAGCAGCGTTGGGCAGGGGCAAGAGACCCAGTACTTC